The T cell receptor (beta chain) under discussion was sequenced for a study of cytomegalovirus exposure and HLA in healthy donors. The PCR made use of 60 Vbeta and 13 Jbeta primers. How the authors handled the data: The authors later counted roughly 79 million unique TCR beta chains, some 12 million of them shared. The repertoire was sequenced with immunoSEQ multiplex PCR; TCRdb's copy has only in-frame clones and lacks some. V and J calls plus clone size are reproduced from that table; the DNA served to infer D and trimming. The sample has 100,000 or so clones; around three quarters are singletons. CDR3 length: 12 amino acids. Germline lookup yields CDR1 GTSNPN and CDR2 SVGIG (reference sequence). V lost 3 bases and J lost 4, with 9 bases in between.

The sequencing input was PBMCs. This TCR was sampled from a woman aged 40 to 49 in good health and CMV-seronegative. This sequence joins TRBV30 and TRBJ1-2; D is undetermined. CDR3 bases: TGTGCCTGGAGGGGGAGTAGCTATGGCTACACCTTC. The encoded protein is CAWRGSSYGYTF.